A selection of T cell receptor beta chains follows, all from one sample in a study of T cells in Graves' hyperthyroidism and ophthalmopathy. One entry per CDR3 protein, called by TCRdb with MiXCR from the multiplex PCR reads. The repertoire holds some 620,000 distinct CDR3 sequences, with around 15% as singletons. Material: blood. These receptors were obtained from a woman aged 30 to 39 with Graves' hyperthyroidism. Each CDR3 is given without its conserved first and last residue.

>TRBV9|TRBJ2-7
ASSVGSGMLYEQY
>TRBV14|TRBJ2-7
ASSQRRTGEYEQY
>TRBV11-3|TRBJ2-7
ASSPGTFEQY
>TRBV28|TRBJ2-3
ASSLYIDTDTQY
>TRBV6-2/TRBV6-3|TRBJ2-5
ASSYGRQATQY
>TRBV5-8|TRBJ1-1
ASSLDPTGLNTEAF
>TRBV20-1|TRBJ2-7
SASGEAFPYEQY
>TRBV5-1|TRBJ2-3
ASSSERASTDTQY
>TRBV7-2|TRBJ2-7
ASSLAVGLAGIGYGQY
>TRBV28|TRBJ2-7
ASSYRGISEEQY
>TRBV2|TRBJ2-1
ASSVRGLDSYNEQF
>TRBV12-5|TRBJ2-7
ASGIGQSYEQY
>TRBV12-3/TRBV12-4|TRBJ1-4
ASTLWEEKLF
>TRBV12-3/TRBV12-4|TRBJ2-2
ASRRASTGELF
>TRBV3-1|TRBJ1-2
ASSPIIGQGSYYGYT
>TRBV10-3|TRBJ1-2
AISEEGGAKQYGYT
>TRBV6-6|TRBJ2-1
ASSYSGPNEQF